This entry concerns a single TCR beta chain. What it binds is not known. The V end was cut by 0 bases, the J end by 8 bases, with 7 bases between. Germline CDR1 reads SQVTM; CDR2 reads ANQGSEA. This CDR3 region has 12 residues. Only in-frame clones appear in the TCRdb table, and some are missing; sequencing was by immunoSEQ multiplex PCR. The sample shows approximately 150,000 clones, 90% of them seen only once. The entry originates in a study of T cell responses to AZD1222 COVID-19 vaccine. Study conclusions and caveats: Recipients of two AZD1222 doses showed rising Spike-specific TCR breadth and depth.

This chain joins TRBV29-1 and TRBJ1-4, with D perhaps TRBD1 (5 bases). The TCR originated in an adult in good health. Source: peripheral blood, taken on day 0 of AZD1222 vaccination. The CDR3 nucleotides are TGCAGCGTTGAAGATGGGGGAGAAAAACTGTTTTTT. As protein: CSVEDGGEKLFF. Full variable domain (remainder filled in from reference TRBV29-1 and TRBJ1-4): SAVISQKPSRDICQRGTSLTIQCQVDSQVTMMFWYRQQPGQSLTLIATANQGSEATYESGFVIDKFPISRPNLTFSTLTVSNMSPEDSSIYLCSVEDGGEKLFFGSGTQLSVL.